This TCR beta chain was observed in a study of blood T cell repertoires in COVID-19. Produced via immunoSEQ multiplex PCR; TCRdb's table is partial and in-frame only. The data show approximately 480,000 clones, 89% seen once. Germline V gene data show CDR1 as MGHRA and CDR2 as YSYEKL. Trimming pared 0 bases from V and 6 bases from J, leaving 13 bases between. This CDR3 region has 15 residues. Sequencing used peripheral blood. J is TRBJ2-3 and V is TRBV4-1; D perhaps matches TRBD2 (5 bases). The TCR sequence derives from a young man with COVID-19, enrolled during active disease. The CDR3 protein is CASSQEVGVGDTQYF. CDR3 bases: TGCGCCAGCAGCCAAGAGGTCGGGGTTGGGGATACGCAGTATTTT.